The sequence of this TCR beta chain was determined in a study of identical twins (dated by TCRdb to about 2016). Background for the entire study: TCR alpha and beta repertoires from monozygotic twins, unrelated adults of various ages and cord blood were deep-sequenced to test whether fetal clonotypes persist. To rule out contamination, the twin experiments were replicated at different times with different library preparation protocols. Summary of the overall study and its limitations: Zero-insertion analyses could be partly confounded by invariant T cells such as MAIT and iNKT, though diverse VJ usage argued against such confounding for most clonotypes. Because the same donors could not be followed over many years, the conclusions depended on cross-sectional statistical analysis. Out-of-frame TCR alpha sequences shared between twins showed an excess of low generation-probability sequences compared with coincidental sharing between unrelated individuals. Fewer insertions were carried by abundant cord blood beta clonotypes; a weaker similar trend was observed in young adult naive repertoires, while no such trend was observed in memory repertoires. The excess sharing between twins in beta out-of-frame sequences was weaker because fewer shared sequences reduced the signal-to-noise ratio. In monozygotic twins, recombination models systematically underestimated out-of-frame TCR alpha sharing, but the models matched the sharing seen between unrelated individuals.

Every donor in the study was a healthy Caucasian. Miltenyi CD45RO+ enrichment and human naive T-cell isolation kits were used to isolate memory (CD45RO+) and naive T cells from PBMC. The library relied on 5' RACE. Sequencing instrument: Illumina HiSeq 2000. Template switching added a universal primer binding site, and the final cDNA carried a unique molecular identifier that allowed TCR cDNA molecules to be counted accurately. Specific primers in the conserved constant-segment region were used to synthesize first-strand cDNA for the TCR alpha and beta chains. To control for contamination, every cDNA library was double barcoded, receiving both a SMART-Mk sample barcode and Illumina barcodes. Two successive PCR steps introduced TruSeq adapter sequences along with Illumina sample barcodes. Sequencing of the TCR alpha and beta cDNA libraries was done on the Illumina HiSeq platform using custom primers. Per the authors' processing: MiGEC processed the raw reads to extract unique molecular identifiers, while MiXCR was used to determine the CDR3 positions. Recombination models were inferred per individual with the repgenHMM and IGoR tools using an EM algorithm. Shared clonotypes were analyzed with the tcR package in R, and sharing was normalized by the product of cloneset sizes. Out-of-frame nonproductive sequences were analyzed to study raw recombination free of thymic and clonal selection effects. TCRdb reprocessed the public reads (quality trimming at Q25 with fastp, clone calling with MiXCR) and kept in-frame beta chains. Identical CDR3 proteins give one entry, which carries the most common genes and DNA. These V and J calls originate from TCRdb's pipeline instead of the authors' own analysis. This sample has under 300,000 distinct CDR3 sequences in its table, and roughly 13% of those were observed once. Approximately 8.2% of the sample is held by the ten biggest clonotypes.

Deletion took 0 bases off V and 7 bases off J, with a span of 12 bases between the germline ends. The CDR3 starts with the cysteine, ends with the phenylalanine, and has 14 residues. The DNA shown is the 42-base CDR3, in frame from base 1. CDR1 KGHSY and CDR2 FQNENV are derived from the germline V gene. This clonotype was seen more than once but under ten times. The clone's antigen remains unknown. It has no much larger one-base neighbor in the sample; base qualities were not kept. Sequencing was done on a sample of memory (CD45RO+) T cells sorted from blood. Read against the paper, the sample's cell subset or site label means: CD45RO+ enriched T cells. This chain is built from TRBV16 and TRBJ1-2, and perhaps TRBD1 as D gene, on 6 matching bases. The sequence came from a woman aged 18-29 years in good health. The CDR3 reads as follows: CASSQSVEGVGYTF. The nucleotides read TGTGCCAGCAGCCAATCGGTGGAGGGGGTTGGCTACACCTTC.